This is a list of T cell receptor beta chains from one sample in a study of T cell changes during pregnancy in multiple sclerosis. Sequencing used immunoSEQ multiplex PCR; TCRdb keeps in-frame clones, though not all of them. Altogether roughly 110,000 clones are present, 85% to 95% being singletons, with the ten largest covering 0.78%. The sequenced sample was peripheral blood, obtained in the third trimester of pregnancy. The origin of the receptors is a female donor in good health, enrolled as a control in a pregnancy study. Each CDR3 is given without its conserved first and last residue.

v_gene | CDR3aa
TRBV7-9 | ASSLGRTGGYTGELF
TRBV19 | ASEESFNQPQH
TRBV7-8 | ASSSLMDRVSEAF
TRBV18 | ASSPPRTGKPNTEAF
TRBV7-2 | ASSLRRGVEGLAKNIQY
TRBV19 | ASSIRGQGEETQY
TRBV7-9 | ASSLRGRDYGAF
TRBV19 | ASTGQGGANTEAF
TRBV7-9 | ASSPGGYGYT
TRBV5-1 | ASSIRQGVSGANVLT
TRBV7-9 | ASSSDRGGLGTEAF
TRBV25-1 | ASSDEINTEAF
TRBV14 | ASSQDRNREQF
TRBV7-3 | ASSVAPTVSYNEQF
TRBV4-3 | ASSRGTGEPYGYT
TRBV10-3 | ATAPTGQRGNSPLH
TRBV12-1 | ASAGPRREDQPQH
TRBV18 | ASSPGQGSGWDYT
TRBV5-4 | ASSLGSSGGTQGKTQY
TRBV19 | ASSRDRGYYEQY
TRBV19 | ASRPDRETNQPQH
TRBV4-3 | ASSQKGDTGELF
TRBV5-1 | ASSPYMTLL
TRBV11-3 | ASSYGQANYGYT
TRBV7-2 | ASSSVAGVEQY
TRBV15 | ATSRGRLGGGEKLF
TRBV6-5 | ATGGADQPQH
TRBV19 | ASSPEGGPAF
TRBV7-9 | ASRPRGQANTEAF
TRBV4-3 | ASSQEGGQPQH
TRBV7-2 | ASSLAGGNTGELF
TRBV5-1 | ASSLGAGYT
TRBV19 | ASNPGATYNEQF
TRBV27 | ASSRGDTQY
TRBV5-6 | ASSPTGGGNEQF
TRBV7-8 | ASSLGLAGGFGSYNEQF
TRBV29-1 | SVEEGDRAYNEQF
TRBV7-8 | ASSLGVQGAGGTEAF
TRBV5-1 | ASSLVGRLVDTQY
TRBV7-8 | ASSYRVSGITEAF
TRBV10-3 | AISESRDEQY
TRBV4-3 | ASSEDRSFEAF
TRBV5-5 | ASSLATAPQADEQF
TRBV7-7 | ASSLDRNRVGGETQY
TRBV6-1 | ASSETGTGAPDTQY
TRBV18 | ASSPGQIYNSPLH
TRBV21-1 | ASSKVPGQGANQPQH
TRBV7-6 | ASSLRAVPTEGGYT
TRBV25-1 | ASSEDRLNQPQH
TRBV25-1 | ASSEFGGEGETQY